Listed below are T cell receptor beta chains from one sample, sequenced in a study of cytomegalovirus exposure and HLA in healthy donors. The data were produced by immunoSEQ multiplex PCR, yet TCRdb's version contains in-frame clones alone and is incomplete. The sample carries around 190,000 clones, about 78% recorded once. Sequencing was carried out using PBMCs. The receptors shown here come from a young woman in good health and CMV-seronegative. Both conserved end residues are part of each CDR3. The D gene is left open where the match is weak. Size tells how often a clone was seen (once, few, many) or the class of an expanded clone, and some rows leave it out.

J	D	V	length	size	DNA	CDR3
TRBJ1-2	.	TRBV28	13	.	TGTGCCAGCAGTCCGGGTTCGGGGTATGGCTACACCTTC	CASSPGSGYGYTF
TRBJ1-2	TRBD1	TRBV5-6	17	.	TGTGCCAGCAGCTTGGTAGGAGGACAGGGGTTGGACTATGGCTACCCCTTC	CASSLVGGQGLDYGYPF
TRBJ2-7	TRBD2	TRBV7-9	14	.	TGTGCCAGCAGCTTCGGACTAGGGGCCTACGAGCAGTACTTC	CASSFGLGAYEQYF
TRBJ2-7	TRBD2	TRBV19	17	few	TGTGCCAGTAGTCGGGTAGCGGGAAAGGCCCTTTTGGTGGAGCAGTACTTC	CASSRVAGKALLVEQYF
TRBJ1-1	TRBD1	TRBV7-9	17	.	TGTGCCAGCAGCTTATTAGGCGGACAGGGCGCTCACACTGAAGCTTTCTTT	CASSLLGGQGAHTEAFF
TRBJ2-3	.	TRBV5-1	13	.	TGCGCCAGCAGTCCAGGAAGCACAGATACGCAGTATTTT	CASSPGSTDTQYF
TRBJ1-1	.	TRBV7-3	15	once	TGTGCCAGCAGCTTATCAGCAGGAATGAACACTGAAGCTTTCTTT	CASSLSAGMNTEAFF
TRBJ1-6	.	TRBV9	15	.	TGTGCCAGCAGCGTATTATCAGGGATGAGGTCACCCCTCCACTTT	CASSVLSGMRSPLHF
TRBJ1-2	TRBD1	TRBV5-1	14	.	TGCGCCAGCAGCTTGGTTGAACAGGGGGTTGGCTACACCTTC	CASSLVEQGVGYTF
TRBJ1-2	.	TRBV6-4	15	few	TGTGCCAGCAGTGACTCACAGGGTGAGGCGGGTGGCTACACCTTC	CASSDSQGEAGGYTF
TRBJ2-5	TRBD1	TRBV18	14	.	TGTGCCAGCTCACCGGGACAGAAAAAAGAGACCCAGTACTTC	CASSPGQKKETQYF
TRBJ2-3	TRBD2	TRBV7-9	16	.	TGTGCCAGCAGCCTTATCAGCGGGATCCACACAGATACGCAGTATTTT	CASSLISGIHTDTQYF
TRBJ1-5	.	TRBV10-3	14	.	TGTGCCATCAGTCCCGGGGGGGACAATCAGCCCCAGCATTTT	CAISPGGDNQPQHF
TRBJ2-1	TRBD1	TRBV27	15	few	TGTGCCAGCAGTTTCTCGGGACAGGGGCGAAATGAGCAGTTCTTC	CASSFSGQGRNEQFF
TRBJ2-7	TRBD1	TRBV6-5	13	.	TGTGCCAGCAGTACCGGGACAGTGCAGTTTCAGTACTTC	CASSTGTVQFQYF
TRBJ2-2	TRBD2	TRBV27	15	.	TGTGCCAGCAGTTTAGGAGCGGGAGCTCCCGGGGAGCTGTTTTTT	CASSLGAGAPGELFF
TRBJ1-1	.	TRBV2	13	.	TGTGCCAGCACCGACAGGTTTGAGGCTGAAGCTTTCTTT	CASTDRFEAEAFF
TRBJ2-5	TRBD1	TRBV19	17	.	TGTGCCAGTAGTATTAGAGCCCGGACAGGTTTCCAAGAGACCCAGTACTTC	CASSIRARTGFQETQYF
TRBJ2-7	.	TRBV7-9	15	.	TGTTCCAGCAGCTCTAATTGGGGGCCGGTCAACGAGCAGTACTTC	CSSSSNWGPVNEQYF
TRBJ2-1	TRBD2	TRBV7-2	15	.	TGTGCCAGCAGCTTCCTAGCGGGAGGTACCAATGAGCAGTTCTTC	CASSFLAGGTNEQFF
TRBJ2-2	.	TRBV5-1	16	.	TGCGCCAGCAGCTGGGAATCTAATTCAGGGGCCGGGGAGCTGTTTTTT	CASSWESNSGAGELFF
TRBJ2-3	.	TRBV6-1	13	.	TGTGGGATAGCTAGCGTGAGCAGGAATACGCAGTATTTT	CGIASVSRNTQYF
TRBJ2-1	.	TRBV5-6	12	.	TGTGCCAGCAGCCCTGCCCTAAGTCGGCAGTTCTTC	CASSPALSRQFF
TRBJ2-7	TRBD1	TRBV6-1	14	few	TGTGCCAGCAGAGTGTCGGCAGGGGGCTACGAGCAGTACTTC	CASRVSAGGYEQYF
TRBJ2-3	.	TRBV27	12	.	TGTGCCAGCAGTTCGATTAGAAATACGCAGTATTTT	CASSSIRNTQYF
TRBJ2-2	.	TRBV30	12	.	TGTGCCTGGAATCCGGGTTTCGGGGAGCTGTTTTTT	CAWNPGFGELFF
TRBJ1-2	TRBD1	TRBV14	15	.	TGTGCCAGCAGCCAATGGGACAGACTTAACTATGGCTACACCTTC	CASSQWDRLNYGYTF
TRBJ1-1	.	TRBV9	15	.	TGTGCCAGCAGCGTAACTCCTTCTAGGGGCACTGAAGCTTTCTTT	CASSVTPSRGTEAFF
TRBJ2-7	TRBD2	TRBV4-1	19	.	TGCGCCAGCAGCGACCTTTCTGCTTCGGGGAGCGGGAGGGCCGAAGAGCAGTACTTC	CASSDLSASGSGRAEEQYF
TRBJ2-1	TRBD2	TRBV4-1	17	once	TGCGCCAGCAGCCAAGTCGGACTAGCGGGGGAGATGAGCGGGCAGTTCTTC	CASSQVGLAGEMSGQFF
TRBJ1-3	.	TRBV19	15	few	TGTGCCAGTAGTATAACAGGAAACTCTGGAAACACCATATATTTT	CASSITGNSGNTIYF
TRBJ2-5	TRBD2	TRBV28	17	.	TGTGCCAGCAGTTTCCTCGGACTAGCGGGAGGGAAAGAGACCCAGTACTTC	CASSFLGLAGGKETQYF
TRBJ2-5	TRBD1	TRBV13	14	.	TGTGCCAGCAGCAAAATACAGGGGCAAGAGACCCAGTACTTC	CASSKIQGQETQYF
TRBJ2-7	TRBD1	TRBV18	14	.	TGTGCCAGCTCACCCAGGACAGGGAACTACGAGCAGTACTTC	CASSPRTGNYEQYF
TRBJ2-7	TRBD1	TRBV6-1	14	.	TGTGCCAGCAGACTTTCCGGGACAGGGTACGAGCAGTACTTC	CASRLSGTGYEQYF
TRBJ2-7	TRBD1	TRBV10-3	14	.	TGTGCCATCAAAGGACAGGGGTACTCCTACGAGCAGTACTTC	CAIKGQGYSYEQYF
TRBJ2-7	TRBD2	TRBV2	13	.	TGTGCCAGCAGTGGCGGGAGTTCGGGGGAGCAGTACTTC	CASSGGSSGEQYF
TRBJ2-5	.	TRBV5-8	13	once	TGTGCCAGCAGCTTGACGGGAGCAGAGACCCAGTACTTC	CASSLTGAETQYF
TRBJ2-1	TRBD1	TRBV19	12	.	TGTGCCAGTAGGACAGGGGACCATGAGCAGTTCTTC	CASRTGDHEQFF
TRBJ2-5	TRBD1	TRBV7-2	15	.	TGTGCCAGCAGCTACTCCGGGACAGGAGGGGAGACCCAGTACTTC	CASSYSGTGGETQYF
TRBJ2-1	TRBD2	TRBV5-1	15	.	TGCGCCAGCAGCTTGGGACTAGCGGGGGAAAATGAGCAGTTCTTC	CASSLGLAGENEQFF
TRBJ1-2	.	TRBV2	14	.	TGTGCCAGCGGTCACAGGGTGGCTGGCTATGGCTACACCTTC	CASGHRVAGYGYTF
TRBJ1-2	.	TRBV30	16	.	TGTGCCTGGAGTGGAATCAGGGGATCCTTTAACTATGGCTACACCTTC	CAWSGIRGSFNYGYTF
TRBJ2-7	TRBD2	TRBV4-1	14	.	TGCGCCAGCAGTCTTAGCGGGGGTCCGTACGAGCAGTACTTC	CASSLSGGPYEQYF
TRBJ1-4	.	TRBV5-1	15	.	TGCGCCAGCAGCTTTTATGAGTGGACTAATGAAAAACTGTTTTTT	CASSFYEWTNEKLFF
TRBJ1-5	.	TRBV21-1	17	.	TGTGCCAGCAGCCCCCAGGGACTAAGGGGTAGCAATCAGCCCCAGCATTTT	CASSPQGLRGSNQPQHF
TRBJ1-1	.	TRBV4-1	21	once	TGCGCCAGCAGCCAAGATAAATACGGGGGGCTATCGTTTGGGGGAGAAACTGAAGCTTTCTTT	CASSQDKYGGLSFGGETEAFF
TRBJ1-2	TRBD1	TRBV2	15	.	TGTGCCAGCAGTAGGGACAGGGCCTCTAACTATGGCTACACCTTC	CASSRDRASNYGYTF
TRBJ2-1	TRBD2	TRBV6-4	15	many	TGTGCCAGCAGTGACAAGCCTAGCGGGGGGCATGAGCAGTTCTTC	CASSDKPSGGHEQFF
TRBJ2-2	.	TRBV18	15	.	TGTGCCAGCTCACCACCGAGGGCAATCACGGGGGAGCTGTTTTTT	CASSPPRAITGELFF
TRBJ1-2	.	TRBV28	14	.	TGTGCCAGCAGTCCATCTGGAGCTAACTATGGCTACACCTTC	CASSPSGANYGYTF
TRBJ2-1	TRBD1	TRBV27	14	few	TGTGCCAGCTCCCGGGACAGGGGGCTTGTTGAGCAGTTCTTC	CASSRDRGLVEQFF
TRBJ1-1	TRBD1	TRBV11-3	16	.	TGTGCCAGCAGCTTGGGACGGACAGGGAGGGACACTGAAGCTTTCTTT	CASSLGRTGRDTEAFF
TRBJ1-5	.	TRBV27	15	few	TGTGCCAGCAGTTTCAGGGGAACTAGCAATCAGCCCCAGCATTTT	CASSFRGTSNQPQHF
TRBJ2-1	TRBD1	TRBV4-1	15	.	TGCGCCAGCAGCCAAGAAAGGACAGGGTGGAATGAGCAGTTCTTC	CASSQERTGWNEQFF
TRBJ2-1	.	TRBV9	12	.	TGTGCCAGCAGCTCGGATAGCTTTGTTCAGTTCTTC	CASSSDSFVQFF
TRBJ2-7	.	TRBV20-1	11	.	TGCAGCAAAACCAGGGTTTACGAGCAGTACTTC	CSKTRVYEQYF
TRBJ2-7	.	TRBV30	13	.	TGTGCCTGGAGTGTGGGGTCGGGGAACGAGCAGTACTTC	CAWSVGSGNEQYF